Below, one TCR beta chain is given with its context. What it binds is not known. A read error may produce the germline difference seen at one junction end. Rearranged V-D-J TRB sequences were amplified with a mixed TRB-A/B primer pool. TCRdb fed the multiplex PCR reads into MiXCR, producing one record per CDR3 protein. There are some 2,400 distinct CDR3 sequences in the sample; approximately 51% occur only once, and about 6% lies in the top ten. This CDR3 has 14 amino acids. From germline, CDR1 is SQVTM and CDR2 ANQGSEA. Amplification of TCR beta used genomic DNA extracted from peripheral blood. This record belongs to a study of T cell repertoires in aging, cancer and after chemotherapy. General study points: Lymphoid organ infiltration in hematological cancer patients may impair thymic emigration or peripheral T cell expansion. Median generation probability rose over the chemotherapy interval in each cancer cohort, suggesting rebound thymic output.

Material for sequencing was blood. This TCR was recovered from a human donor with a blood cancer. The chain recombines TRBV29-1 with TRBJ2-2; D not certain. This CDR3 reads CSVEGSVRTAELFF. The DNA for the CDR3 is TGCAGCGTTGAAGGAAGCGTTCGGACCGCGGAGCTGTTTTTT.